This T cell receptor beta chain was profiled in a study of HIV-infected patients and healthy controls (dated by TCRdb to about 2014). A note on the overall study: CD4 counts rose modestly but significantly in most of the 16 patients after three months of therapy, yet stayed below normal ranges. The CD4:CD8 ratio rose slightly, whereas CD8 counts showed no consistent shift during early therapy. An undetectable viral load was attained by 11 of 16 patients by the second bleed and by all patients after a further year of therapy. Overall T-cell lymphocytopenia was not observed in the patients, and no significant difference from controls was found in total CDR3 counts per chain. The study asked whether deep sequencing of the TCR repertoire from small blood samples of HIV patients could detect immune perturbation and reconstitution.

General findings and caveats noted by the study authors: During therapy, HIV-associated CDR3s significantly decreased in frequency, while CMV-associated CDR3s did not change significantly, though most became more frequent. The therapy captured by the treated samples lasted only roughly 14 weeks, arguably too short a period to observe immune reconstitution given low adult thymic output. Compared with untreated HIV+ repertoires, healthy control repertoires had roughly threefold more distinct CDR3s and a higher Shannon diversity. In HIV-infected patients, the apparent post-therapy recovery of the Gini index was not replicated in size-matched repertoire data. Comparisons were complicated by unequal numbers of distinct sequences between patients and controls, and rare events from HIV-infected data were overweighted by size-matching. Mean usage differed significantly between HIV-infected patients and controls for eight alpha and eight beta V genes. HLA typing of donors was not performed in the study. The observed differences in diversity were not explained by the slight differences in age and sex profiles between the study cohorts. Only sixteen HIV-infected individuals were processed, which the authors considered a major limit on how widely the findings apply. By Jaccard index and by the count of highly shared sequences, healthy controls shared more CDR3s between individuals than HIV+ patients did. Sequencing depth was restricted by the use of whole blood, which also prevented the dynamics of distinct T-cell subpopulations from being separated. MAIT cell alpha-chain CDR3s were found at high frequency in healthy controls but were severely depleted in HIV+ repertoires. The pairing of alpha and beta chains was not determined in the samples. HIV-infected repertoires showed significantly elevated mean Gini indices relative to controls, which possibly reflects oligoclonality.

The CDR1 and CDR2 encoded by the germline V gene are SQVTM and ANQGSEA. Trimming removed 5 bases from V and 3 bases from J, leaving 13 bases between the germline ends. There are 13 amino acids in the CDR3, from cysteine to phenylalanine inclusive. The read is trimmed to its CDR3 DNA, 39 bases read in frame from base 1. As a fraction of the sample, this clonotype is medium-sized (0.01 to 0.1%). Which antigen it targets is not known. Per-base quality was not reported, and no clone a single base away is much larger than it. Roughly 510 ng RNA was reverse transcribed with SuperScript III using primers against the alpha and beta constant regions. Separate alpha and beta chain libraries were generated by chain-specific third strand synthesis with multiplexing indices. The protocol used a single primer pair to amplify all rearrangements within a chain, which avoided primer bias, and attached molecular barcodes to each cDNA molecule. The SP2 sequencing primer site and a random hexamer were carried on a 5' RACE adapter, to which purified cDNA was joined by T4 RNA Ligase 1. With slow temperature ramps used to favor optimal annealing, second strand synthesis was primed from the SP2 site with Phusion polymerase. Two random hexamer sequences, both added before amplification and joined together, made up the 12-nucleotide barcode of each molecule. An amplification PCR of roughly 25 cycles with P5s and P7 primers came after a short first PCR that had added P5 and P7 adapter elements plus a second index. Libraries received 25 to 35 PCR cycles in total, were quantified on a Qubit, sized on a Bioanalyzer, and diluted to around 4 nM. The normalized libraries were sequenced on an Illumina MiSeq using 2 x 250 paired-end kits. Into 10 ul Tris-Cl, the reverse transcription reactions were eluted following cleanup on MinElute columns. Adapter ligations ran for approximately 25 hours at 16 degrees C and were afterwards cleaned with AMPure XP beads at a 1:1 ratio. For the original study's pipeline: A modified Decombinator that output V, J, insert and barcode information was used to process the demultiplexed FASTQ files. Sequences sharing a barcode but differing from the dominant sequence were discarded as errors, and barcodes clustered at Levenshtein distance 3 were counted to estimate original cDNA molecules. The R packages ineq, vegan, igraph and RCytoscape were used for downstream analyses, together with IMGT nomenclature and CDR3 definitions. To avoid skew from clonal expansion, each TCR was counted once, and V gene usage was computed over distinct sequences. Within a donor, similarity networks joined unique CDR3 amino acid sequences in every case where two of them were separated by a single Levenshtein edit. Published HIV-specific CDR3s (just over 90 alpha, 700 or so beta) and CMV-specific CDR3s (13 alpha, about 250 beta) were assembled and queried against the repertoires. Random subsampling to size-matched repertoires showed patients' decreased diversity was not caused by their lower sequence numbers. TCRdb trimmed the raw reads at Q25, called clones with MiXCR and kept productive beta chains. Rows with one shared CDR3 protein collapse into an entry with the most common genes and DNA. What appears here as the V and J calls and clone size reflects TCRdb's work, not the paper's. Counted in this sample were 4,000 or so distinct CDR3 sequences; 6.5% to 8.5% of them appeared once. 17% of the sample is held by the ten biggest clonotypes.

The study collected follow-up blood from HIV-infected patients roughly three months, about 14 weeks, after antiretroviral therapy began. Whole blood was used without cell fractionation, so the repertoire reflected all unsorted peripheral T cells. For RNA extraction, 2.5 ml of peripheral blood was drawn into Tempus tubes. Patients were deemed ineligible for enrollment if they had febrile or AIDS-related illness, tumors, hepatitis B or C coinfection, immunomodulatory therapy, recent vaccination or treatment interruptions. Residual genomic DNA was removed with the TURBO-DNase kit and globin mRNA was depleted with GLOBINclear.

The chain links TRBV29-1 with TRBJ1-1; TRBD1 is a possible D gene, resting on 6 matching bases. This TCR came from an adult with HIV infection. The sample in question was blood, obtained during antiretroviral therapy. The CDR3 here reads CSVQTGLDTEAFF. The DNA sequence is as follows: TGCAGCGTTCAAACAGGGTTGGACACTGAAGCTTTCTTT.